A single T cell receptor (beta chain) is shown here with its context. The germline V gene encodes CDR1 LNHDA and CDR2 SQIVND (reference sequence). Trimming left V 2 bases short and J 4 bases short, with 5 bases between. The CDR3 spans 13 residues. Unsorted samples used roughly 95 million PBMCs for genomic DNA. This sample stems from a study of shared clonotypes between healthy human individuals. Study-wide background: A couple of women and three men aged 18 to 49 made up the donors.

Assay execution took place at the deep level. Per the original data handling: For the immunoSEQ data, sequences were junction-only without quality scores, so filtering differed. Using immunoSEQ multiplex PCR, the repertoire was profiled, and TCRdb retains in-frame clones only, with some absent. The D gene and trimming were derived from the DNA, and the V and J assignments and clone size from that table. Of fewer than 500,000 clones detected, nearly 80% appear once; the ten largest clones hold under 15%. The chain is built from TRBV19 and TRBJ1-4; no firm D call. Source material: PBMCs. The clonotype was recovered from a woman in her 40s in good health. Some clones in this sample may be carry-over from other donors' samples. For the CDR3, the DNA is TGTGCCAGTAGTATACAAGATAATGAAAAACTGTTTTTT. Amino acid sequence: CASSIQDNEKLFF.